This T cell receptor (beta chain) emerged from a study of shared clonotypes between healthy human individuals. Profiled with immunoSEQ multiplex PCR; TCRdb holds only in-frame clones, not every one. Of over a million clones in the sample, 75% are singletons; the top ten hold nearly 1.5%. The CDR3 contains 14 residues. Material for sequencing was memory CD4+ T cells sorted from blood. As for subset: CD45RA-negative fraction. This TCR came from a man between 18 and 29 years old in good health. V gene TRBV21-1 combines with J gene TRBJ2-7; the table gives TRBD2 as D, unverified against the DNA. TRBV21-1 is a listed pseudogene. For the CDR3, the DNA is TGTGCCAGCAGCAAAGTACGTTCTCGGTACGAGCAGTACTTC. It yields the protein CASSKVRSRYEQYF.